The next 24 T cell receptor beta chains were all read from a single sample in a study of blood T cell repertoires in COVID-19. Libraries were prepared by immunoSEQ multiplex PCR; TCRdb keeps only in-frame clonotypes and omits some of them. The sample consists of 120,000 to 150,000 clones, approximately 82% of them appearing once. The sample taken for sequencing was peripheral blood. Receptors were obtained from a woman between 45 and 65 years old in a cohort sampled during active or convalescent COVID-19.

The rearrangement links TRBV15 to TRBJ2-3, with 9 positions matching TRBD1. With V trimmed by 4 bases and J by 3 bases, 5 bases remained unmatched. The germline V gene encodes CDR1 LNHNV and CDR2 YYDKDF (reference sequence). CDR3 length equals 15 residues. The CDR3 reads CATSKRDRETDTQYF. Written as DNA, the CDR3 is TGTGCCACCAGCAAGCGGGACAGGGAGACAGATACGCAGTATTTT.

The J gene is TRBJ1-2, the V gene TRBV5-4, with D perhaps TRBD1 (6 bases). Trimming removed 3 bases from V and 7 bases from J, with 19 bases in between. CDR3 length: 15 residues. CDR1 and CDR2 (germline): SGHNT, YYREEE (reference sequence). The CDR3 nucleotides are TGTGCCAGCAGCTCGGGGGGGGGCGCAGTATCTGGCTACACCTTC. The encoded protein is CASSSGGGAVSGYTF.

The V gene is TRBV15, the J gene TRBJ2-5; possibly TRBD1 for D (6 bases). The CDR3 length is 15 residues. The germline V gene has CDR1 LNHNV and CDR2 YYDKDF (reference sequence). V shed 2 bases and J shed 5 bases, with 15 bases lying between them. The CDR3 is CATSRTPQGWETQYF. CDR3 nucleotides: TGTGCCACCAGCAGAACTCCACAGGGTTGGGAGACCCAGTACTTC.

V is TRBV7-8 and J is TRBJ1-2, with 7 bases identical to TRBD1. The trim removed 2 bases at V and 1 base at J, leaving 4 bases unmatched. Germline V gene lookup returns CDR1 SGHVS and CDR2 FQNEAQ. The CDR3 is 15 residues long. CDR3 DNA sequence: TGTGCCAGCAGCTTACGACAGGGCTTTAACTATGGCTACACCTTC. Translating it yields CASSLRQGFNYGYTF.

V and J are TRBV10-3 and TRBJ1-2; 8 bases match TRBD1. The germline gives CDR1 ENHRY, CDR2 SYGVKD. V trimming: 6 bases; J trimming: 2 bases; junction bases outside the gene matches: 2. This CDR3 is 13 amino acids long. The DNA of the CDR3 is TGTGCCATCAGGACAGGGGCGAACTATGGCTACACCTTC. It translates to CAIRTGANYGYTF.

This chain connects TRBV18 to TRBJ1-4; D unclear. The ends were cut back, 2 bases at V and 10 bases at J, with 8 bases in the middle. Germline-derived CDR1 and CDR2 are KGHSH and LQKENI. CDR3 length: 12 residues. As DNA, the CDR3 is TGTGCCAGCTCACCAGGAGGCGGAAAACTGTTTTTT. Amino acids: CASSPGGGKLFF.

The chain couples TRBV19 to TRBJ1-5, with 11 bases identical to TRBD1. Germline V lookup: CDR1 LNHDA, CDR2 SQIVND (reference sequence). Germline trimming cut 9 bases from V and 10 bases from J; bases unmatched to any gene: 17. CDR3 size: 16 residues. CDR3 loop: CARAGQGAWGNRPQHF. In DNA, the CDR3 is TGTGCCAGAGCAGGACAGGGGGCGTGGGGAAATCGACCCCAGCATTTT. Complete variable domain (other parts from reference TRBV19 and TRBJ1-5): DGGITQSPKYLFRKEGQNVTLSCEQNLNHDAMYWYRQDPGQGLRLIYYSQIVNDFQKGDIAEGYSVSREKKESFPLTVTSAQKNPTAFYLCARAGQGAWGNRPQHFGDGTRLSIL.

The J gene is TRBJ2-1, the V gene TRBV7-9; the D gene is possibly TRBD1 (5 bases). CDR3 length equals 13 residues. Germline CDR1 SEHNR, CDR2 FQNEAQ (reference sequence). V lost 2 bases to trimming and J lost 10 bases, with 12 bases between them. CDR3 in amino acids: CASSLYGAEEQFF. DNA for the CDR3: TGTGCCAGCAGCTTATATGGGGCAGAGGAGCAGTTCTTC.

The chain has TRBV7-9 and TRBJ2-1; 12 nucleotides line up with TRBD2. There are 15 residues in the CDR3. CDR1 and CDR2 from the germline V gene are SEHNR and FQNEAQ (reference sequence). Trimming cost V 6 bases and J 4 bases; bases outside gene matches: 4. In DNA, the CDR3 is TGTGCCAGCAGGGCACTAGCGGGGGGATACAATGAGCAGTTCTTC. It is translated as CASRALAGGYNEQFF.

V and J are TRBV7-9 and TRBJ2-3, with TRBD2 identical over 13 bases. This CDR3 region has 17 residues. Germline V gene lookup returns CDR1 SEHNR and CDR2 FQNEAQ (reference sequence). The J segment lost 1 base and the V segment lost 5 bases, leaving 6 bases of the junction unmatched. CDR3 nucleotides: TGTGCCAGCAGCCCAGCAGGACTAGCGGGGGGCACAGATACGCAGTATTTT. Amino acids: CASSPAGLAGGTDTQYF.

The chain links TRBV2 to TRBJ2-3; the D is unclear. V lost 6 bases to trimming and J lost 2 bases, with 3 bases between them. There are 11 residues in the CDR3. Germline lookup yields CDR1 SNHLY and CDR2 FYNNEI. The CDR3 loop is CASSNTDTQYF. The DNA of the CDR3 is TGTGCCAGCAGCAACACAGATACGCAGTATTTT.

The chain is built from TRBV19 and TRBJ1-5, with TRBD1 identical over 9 bases. The CDR3 consists of 18 residues. Germline V lookup: CDR1 LNHDA, CDR2 SQIVND (reference sequence). V shed 3 bases and J 2 bases; nucleotides not matched to a gene: 11. The CDR3 here is CASSICGDRVNCNQPQHF. The CDR3 DNA sequence: TGTGCCAGTAGTATTTGCGGGGACAGGGTAAATTGCAATCAGCCCCAGCATTTT.

The V and J genes are TRBV12-3 or TRBV12-4 and TRBJ1-1; D call uncertain. The CDR3 is 13 residues long. The V gene lost 4 bases and the J gene lost 5 bases, with 11 bases spanning the gap. The CDR3 here is CASSWVVRTEAFF. CDR3 DNA: TGTGCCAGCAGTTGGGTCGTGAGGACTGAAGCTTTCTTT.

The rearrangement links TRBV6-5 to TRBJ1-2, with D tentatively TRBD1 (5 bases). The CDR3 length is 15 residues. In germline, CDR1 is MNHEY, CDR2 SVGAGI. Trimming took off 5 bases at V and 4 bases at J, with 17 bases between the two ends. CDR3 in DNA: TGTGCCAGCAGTCGGGGCCCGGGAGGGGTCTATGGCTACACCTTC. Protein product: CASSRGPGGVYGYTF.

This clone occurred once. V and J are TRBV5-1 and TRBJ2-7, with D possibly TRBD1 on 6 matching bases. Germline values: CDR1 SGHRS, CDR2 YFSETQ. CDR3 length: 14 amino acids. Between the trimmed V and J ends, which lost 3 bases and 0 bases, there was a span of 10 bases. In DNA, the CDR3 is TGCGCCAGCAGCTCGGAAGGGGGCTCCTACGAGCAGTACTTC. This codes for CASSSEGGSYEQYF. The full variable domain, its missing parts supplied by reference TRBV5-1 and TRBJ2-7, is KAGVTQTPRYLIKTRGQQVTLSCSPISGHRSVSWYQQTPGQGLQFLFEYFSETQRNKGNFPGRFSGRQFSNSRSEMNVSTLELGDSALYLCASSSEGGSYEQYFGPGTRLTVT.

The chain has TRBV5-1 and TRBJ1-1, with TRBD1 matching over 8 bases. Germline V gene lookup returns CDR1 SGHRS and CDR2 YFSETQ. The CDR3 consists of 15 residues. The V segment lost 6 bases and the J segment 4 bases; nucleotides outside the gene matches: 11. The CDR3 protein is CASTPNTGGVTEAFF. The CDR3 DNA reads TGCGCCAGCACCCCTAATACAGGGGGTGTCACTGAAGCTTTCTTT.

Remarks on this clone: This CDR3 is missing its conserved last phenylalanine or tryptophan, likely due to a read error. No DNA is shown, since the ends of the CDR3 on it are uncertain; the CDR3 is the one TCRdb lists. This rearrangement joins TRBV5-1 to TRBJ2-2; the table's TRBD2 call for D was not verified on the DNA. Germline V lookup: CDR1 SGHRS, CDR2 YFSETQ. The CDR3 adds up to 13 amino acids, both ends counted. The chain's CDR3 is CASSQGLAGVLSK.

This clone showed up just a few times. V usage is TRBV27 and J usage is TRBJ2-7, with D perhaps TRBD1 (6 bases). Trimming shortened V by 6 bases and J by 4 bases, and 31 bases separated the two germline ends. Looked up from germline, CDR1 is MNHEY and CDR2 is SMNVEV (reference sequence). This CDR3 is 19 amino acids long. This CDR3 is CASRTLSALQGKSLYEQYF. The CDR3 nucleotides are TGTGCCAGCAGAACCTTATCGGCGTTACAGGGCAAGTCTCTTTACGAGCAGTACTTC.

CDR3 in amino acids: CASSSGQYDGYTF. The CDR3 DNA reads as TGTGCCAGCAGTTCCGGACAGTACGATGGCTACACCTTC. The chain joins TRBV27 to TRBJ1-2; D might be TRBD1 (6 bases). CDR3 length equals 13 residues. Germline-derived CDR1 and CDR2 are MNHEY and SMNVEV (reference sequence). V was trimmed by 4 bases and J by 6 bases, leaving 12 bases between them.

This chain uses TRBV6-5 with TRBJ2-2; TRBD1 aligns across 9 bases. J lost 6 bases, V lost 6 bases, and 5 bases had no gene match. The CDR3 spans 14 residues. Germline assignment: CDR1 MNHEY and CDR2 SVGAGI. CDR3 amino acids: CASRRDRVPGELFF. As DNA, the CDR3 is TGTGCCAGCAGGCGGGACAGGGTCCCCGGGGAGCTGTTTTTT.

The rearrangement uses TRBV19 and TRBJ2-1; 12 bases agree with TRBD1. The length of the CDR3 is 15 residues. Per germline, CDR1 LNHDA and CDR2 SQIVND (reference sequence). The J segment lost 5 bases and the V segment lost 6 bases, leaving 5 bases of the junction unmatched. The CDR3 loop is CASRGDRGLHNEQFF. The DNA of the CDR3 is TGTGCCAGTAGGGGGGACAGGGGGCTTCACAATGAGCAGTTCTTC.

The chain has TRBV7-6 and TRBJ2-1, with 13 bases fitting TRBD2. The CDR3 consists of 15 residues. Germline CDR1 SGHVS, CDR2 FNYEAQ. With V trimmed by 0 bases and J by 8 bases, 1 base remained unmatched. Here the CDR3 reads CASSLALAGGYEQFF. Written as DNA, the CDR3 is TGTGCCAGCAGCTTAGCACTAGCGGGGGGGTATGAGCAGTTCTTC.

This chain uses TRBV4-1 with TRBJ1-6, with 10 positions matching TRBD1. Germline loops: CDR1 MGHRA, CDR2 YSYEKL. There are 15 residues in the CDR3. The V segment lost 3 bases and the J segment 12 bases; nucleotides outside the gene matches: 8. The CDR3 loop reads CASSQAGQGSRPLHF. DNA of the CDR3: TGCGCCAGCAGCCAGGCGGGACAGGGGAGCCGACCCCTCCACTTT.

The J gene is TRBJ1-2, the V gene TRBV4-1; 10 nucleotides match TRBD1. Germline-derived CDR1 and CDR2 are MGHRA and YSYEKL. Unmatched junction bases numbered 5, after V lost 1 base and J lost 9 bases. This CDR3 contains 14 residues. CDR3 sequence: CASSQAGTGARYTF. CDR3 nucleotide sequence: TGCGCCAGCAGCCAAGCCGGGACAGGGGCTCGCTACACCTTC.